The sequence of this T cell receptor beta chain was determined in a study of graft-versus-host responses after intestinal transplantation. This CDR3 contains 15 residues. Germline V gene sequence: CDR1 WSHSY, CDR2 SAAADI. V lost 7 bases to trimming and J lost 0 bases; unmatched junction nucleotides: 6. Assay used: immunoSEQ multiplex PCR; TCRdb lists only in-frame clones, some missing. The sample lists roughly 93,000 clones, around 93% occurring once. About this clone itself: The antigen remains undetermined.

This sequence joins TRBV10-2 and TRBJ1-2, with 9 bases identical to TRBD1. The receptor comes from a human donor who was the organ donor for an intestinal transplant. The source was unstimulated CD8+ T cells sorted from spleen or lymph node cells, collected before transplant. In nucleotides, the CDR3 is TGCGCCAGCACCCCTGACAGGGGGTCTAACTATGGCTACACCTTC. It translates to CASTPDRGSNYGYTF.